The 20 T cell receptor beta chains reported below all come from one sample, sequenced in a study of T cell changes during pregnancy in multiple sclerosis. Clones were sequenced by immunoSEQ multiplex PCR, and TCRdb holds only the in-frame ones, with some missing. The sample contains 40,000 to 60,000 clones, 91% of which appear only once. The material sequenced was CD8+ T cells from peripheral blood mononuclear cells, taken after pregnancy. These receptors all come from a female donor with multiple sclerosis, enrolled in a pregnancy study.

This clone came up once. The chain couples TRBV6-6 to TRBJ1-1; weak D call: TRBD1 (5 bases). Trimming took 2 bases from V and 5 from J, leaving 6 bases between them. The germline gives CDR1 MNHNY, CDR2 SVGAGI (reference sequence). CDR3 size: 12 residues. CDR3 protein: CASSYGGTEAFF. In DNA, the CDR3 is TGTGCCAGCAGTTACGGGGGGACTGAAGCTTTCTTT.

This chain connects TRBV11-2 to TRBJ1-1; D is uncertain. Trimming shortened V by 5 bases and J by 5 bases, and 9 bases separated the two germline ends. Germline V gene lookup returns CDR1 SGHAT and CDR2 FQNNGV. The CDR3 has 12 residues. CDR3 nucleotide sequence: TGTGCCAGCAGCATCCCCAGGACTGAAGCTTTCTTT. It specifies CASSIPRTEAFF.

This rearrangement joins TRBV25-1 to TRBJ1-2; D is unclear. Trimming left V 6 bases short and J 0 bases short, with 8 bases between. Per the germline V gene, CDR1 is MGHDK and CDR2 is SYGVNS. The CDR3 loop spans 13 amino acids. CDR3 protein: CASRPGANYGYTF. The CDR3 DNA is TGTGCCAGCAGACCCGGGGCTAACTATGGCTACACCTTC.

The chain employs TRBV14 and TRBJ2-7; TRBD2 agrees at 7 bases. Germline trimming cut 1 base from V and 3 bases from J; bases unmatched to any gene: 3. The CDR3 runs 14 residues. Germline CDR1 SGHDN, CDR2 FVKESK. The CDR3 DNA reads as TGTGCCAGCAGCCAAGTAGCGGGTATCTACGAGCAGTACTTC. It specifies CASSQVAGIYEQYF.

The chain has TRBV19 and TRBJ1-2; 12 bases map to TRBD1. The CDR3 covers 15 residues. With V trimmed by 7 bases and J by 2 bases, 5 bases remained unmatched. In germline, CDR1 is LNHDA, CDR2 SQIVND (reference sequence). The CDR3 sequence: CASTLGQGANYGYTF. CDR3 bases: TGTGCCAGTACCCTGGGACAGGGGGCGAACTATGGCTACACCTTC.

The CDR3 loop is CASSLTGESYEQYF. CDR3 coding DNA: TGTGCCAGCAGCTTAACAGGGGAATCCTACGAGCAGTACTTC. The chain is built from TRBV7-9 and TRBJ2-7; TRBD1 agrees at 7 bases. The CDR3 extends over 14 amino acids. The germline V gene encodes CDR1 SEHNR and CDR2 FQNEAQ (reference sequence). Trimming at V came to 2 bases and at J to 1 base, leaving 2 bases not matched to a gene.

V gene TRBV19 combines with J gene TRBJ2-2, with 7 nucleotides matching TRBD1. Germline V gene sequence: CDR1 LNHDA, CDR2 SQIVND (reference sequence). This CDR3 contains 14 residues. Trimming removed 7 bases from V and 3 bases from J; junction bases left unmatched: 5. The CDR3 spells CASKGAWDTGELFF. CDR3 nucleotide sequence: TGTGCCAGTAAGGGGGCGTGGGACACCGGGGAGCTGTTTTTT.

The chain recombines TRBV27 with TRBJ2-5; a weak D match, TRBD2 (6 bases). Looked up from germline, CDR1 is MNHEY and CDR2 is SMNVEV (reference sequence). V was cut by 2 bases and J by 0 bases, with 7 bases left in between. The CDR3 extends over 14 amino acids. In nucleotides, the CDR3 is TGTGCCAGCAGTTTAATAGCGGACCAAGAGACCCAGTACTTC. Translating it yields CASSLIADQETQYF.

The chain employs TRBV6-1 and TRBJ2-1; D gene ambiguous. V was clipped by 4 bases and J by 8 bases, with 21 bases between them. There are 16 residues in the CDR3. CDR1 and CDR2 (germline): MNHNS, SASEGT. The CDR3 coding sequence is TGTGCCAGCAGTGTCCCAGGTACCCCATTACTCGATGAGCAGTTCTTC. This encodes CASSVPGTPLLDEQFF.

The chain uses TRBV5-6 and TRBJ2-3, with TRBD2 as a possible D gene (5 bases). This CDR3 spans 11 amino acids. Per the germline V gene, CDR1 is SGHDT and CDR2 is YYEEEE. Trimming took off 4 bases at V and 6 bases at J, with 6 bases between the two ends. This chain's CDR3 is CASSPGDTQYF. The CDR3 nucleotides read TGTGCCAGCAGCCCGGGGGATACGCAGTATTTT.

This clone was observed a single time. This sequence joins TRBV7-9 and TRBJ2-7, with TRBD2 as a possible D gene (5 bases). Trimming took 0 bases from V and 4 from J, leaving 10 bases between them. The CDR3 spans 14 residues. Germline V gene data show CDR1 as SEHNR and CDR2 as FQNEAQ (reference sequence). CDR3 DNA: TGTGCCAGCAGCTTAGCGGGGAGACCTTACGAGCAGTACTTC. This gives the protein CASSLAGRPYEQYF.

The chain has TRBV13 and TRBJ2-3; 7 nucleotides align to TRBD2. Germline-derived CDR1 and CDR2 are PRHDT and FYEKMQ (reference sequence). V trimming: 0 bases; J trimming: 6 bases; junction bases outside the gene matches: 3. This CDR3 has 14 residues. The CDR3 sequence: CASSLGLAADTQYF. The CDR3 bases are TGTGCCAGCAGCTTAGGGCTAGCGGCCGATACGCAGTATTTT.

The chain uses TRBV7-6 and TRBJ2-7, with 10 positions matching TRBD2. The V gene end was trimmed by 4 bases and the J gene end by 7 bases; junction bases not matched to a gene: 7. Per the germline V gene, CDR1 is SGHVS and CDR2 is FNYEAQ. This CDR3 is 14 amino acids long. In nucleotides, the CDR3 is TGTGCCAGCAGCTCGACTAGCGGGCCTGGGGAGCAGTACTTC. This translates into CASSSTSGPGEQYF.

This sequence joins TRBV29-1 and TRBJ2-3; TRBD1 agrees at 7 bases. The CDR3 totals 13 residues. The germline V gene has CDR1 SQVTM and CDR2 ANQGSEA. V was clipped by 3 bases and J by 6 bases; unmatched bases: 6. This CDR3 is CSVDQGVQDTQYF. The DNA for the CDR3 is TGCAGCGTTGATCAGGGGGTCCAGGATACGCAGTATTTT.

The CDR3 DNA sequence: TGTGCCAGCAGCTTAGGAGTAACACAACCCCAGCATTTT. It translates to CASSLGVTQPQHF. V gene TRBV5-6 combines with J gene TRBJ1-5; D unclear. Germline values: CDR1 SGHDT, CDR2 YYEEEE. This CDR3 has 13 residues. Trimming took off 2 bases at V and 10 bases at J, with 13 bases between the two ends. Based on the CDR3 plus reference TRBV5-6 and TRBJ1-5, the full variable domain is DAGVTQSPTHLIKTRGQQVTLRCSPKSGHDTVSWYQQALGQGPQFIFQYYEEEERQRGNFPDRFSGHQFPNYSSELNVNALLLGDSALYLCASSLGVTQPQHFGDGTRLSIL.

V usage is TRBV2 and J usage is TRBJ2-7, with 8 bases identical to TRBD1. Trimming took 8 bases from V and 1 from J; bases not matched to a gene: 7. CDR3 length equals 14 residues. Germline V lookup: CDR1 SNHLY, CDR2 FYNNEI. The CDR3 spells CASEDRGSSYEQYF. CDR3 coding DNA: TGTGCCAGCGAAGACAGGGGAAGTTCCTACGAGCAGTACTTC.

This clone was seen a handful of times. The rearrangement links TRBV4-2 to TRBJ1-4; 11 positions agree with TRBD1. With 0 bases clipped from V and 7 bases from J, the junction kept 4 bases outside the gene matches. The CDR3 sequence is 16 residues long. Per the germline V gene, CDR1 is LGHNA and CDR2 is YNFKEQ. CDR3 coding DNA: TGTGCCAGCAGCCAAGACACCGGGACAGGGGGTGAAAAACTGTTTTTT. It yields the protein CASSQDTGTGGEKLFF.

This chain joins TRBV5-4 and TRBJ2-1, with 10 nucleotides matching TRBD2. V lost 4 bases to trimming and J lost 2 bases; unmatched junction nucleotides: 15. Per the germline V gene, CDR1 is SGHNT and CDR2 is YYREEE (reference sequence). There are 19 residues in the CDR3. CDR3 sequence (DNA): TGTGCCAGCAGCACTGAGCTAACCTTACTAGCGGGGACCTACAATGAGCAGTTCTTC. Translated: CASSTELTLLAGTYNEQFF.

This sequence joins TRBV5-1 and TRBJ2-1; D is possibly TRBD2 (6 bases). Trimming removed 2 bases from V and 9 bases from J, with 12 bases in between. Germline lookup yields CDR1 SGHRS and CDR2 YFSETQ. The CDR3 has 13 residues. CDR3 residues: CASSFGGASEQFF. DNA of the CDR3: TGCGCCAGCAGCTTCGGAGGGGCGAGTGAGCAGTTCTTC.

Here the CDR3 DNA reads TGTGCCAGTAGTATCAGCGCACTCAACAATTACAATGAGCAGTTCTTC. It translates to CASSISALNNYNEQFF. This chain links TRBV19 with TRBJ2-1; D ambiguous. Trimming left V 3 bases short and J 4 bases short, with 16 bases between. The CDR3 totals 16 residues. Germline CDR1 reads LNHDA; CDR2 reads SQIVND (reference sequence).